This is a list of T cell receptor beta chains from one sample in a study of T cells in Graves' hyperthyroidism and ophthalmopathy. TCRdb reanalysed the multiplex PCR reads using MiXCR and keeps one entry per CDR3 protein. The table includes around 370,000 distinct CDR3 sequences, around 18% detected once. The sequencing input was blood. The receptors stem from a young man with Graves' ophthalmopathy. Both conserved end residues are part of each CDR3.

v_call: TRBV2; j_call: TRBJ2-5; cdr3_aa: CASSERQGVSETQYF
v_call: TRBV27; j_call: TRBJ2-1; cdr3_aa: CASSIHVQRGNEQFF
v_call: TRBV19; j_call: TRBJ2-2; cdr3_aa: CASSIDYGELFF
v_call: TRBV7-3; j_call: TRBJ2-3; cdr3_aa: CASSSSTRTGGADTQYF
v_call: TRBV7-3; j_call: TRBJ2-2; cdr3_aa: CASSSEGQGNTGELFF
v_call: TRBV12-3/TRBV12-4; j_call: TRBJ1-2; cdr3_aa: CASSTQGRGHYGYTF
v_call: TRBV11-2; j_call: TRBJ2-1; cdr3_aa: CASHSGGYNEQFF
v_call: TRBV4-1; j_call: TRBJ2-5; cdr3_aa: CASSPPLGAGYRETQYF
v_call: TRBV29-1; j_call: TRBJ1-4; cdr3_aa: CSAKTGSNEKLFF
v_call: TRBV5-6; j_call: TRBJ2-2; cdr3_aa: CASSLAGVATGELFF
v_call: TRBV5-6; j_call: TRBJ2-2; cdr3_aa: CASSYQLMTGANTGELFF
v_call: TRBV11-2; j_call: TRBJ1-6; cdr3_aa: CAWAESYNSPLHF
v_call: TRBV5-5; j_call: TRBJ1-6; cdr3_aa: CASSLPGQGGSPLHF
v_call: TRBV5-6; j_call: TRBJ2-1; cdr3_aa: CASSLGGPTYNEQFF
v_call: TRBV7-2; j_call: TRBJ2-3; cdr3_aa: CASSPTLLAVSDTQYF
v_call: TRBV2; j_call: TRBJ1-2; cdr3_aa: CASRGTGNYGYTF
v_call: TRBV6-1; j_call: TRBJ1-5; cdr3_aa: CASKGGEGRGNQPQHF
v_call: TRBV20-1; j_call: TRBJ2-3; cdr3_aa: CSARLAGGPTDTQYF
v_call: TRBV9; j_call: TRBJ1-1; cdr3_aa: CASSVNRGTEAFF
v_call: TRBV12-3/TRBV12-4; j_call: TRBJ1-1; cdr3_aa: CASSFLKMNTEAFF
v_call: TRBV2; j_call: TRBJ2-3; cdr3_aa: CASSEVGGSTDTQYF
v_call: TRBV12-3/TRBV12-4; j_call: TRBJ1-1; cdr3_aa: CASRTPGQGAEAFF
v_call: TRBV20-1; j_call: TRBJ1-6; cdr3_aa: CSAPGPYNSPLHF
v_call: TRBV19; j_call: TRBJ2-3; cdr3_aa: CASSRGVDGTDTQYF
v_call: TRBV4-1; j_call: TRBJ2-7; cdr3_aa: CASSQQQGYYEQYF
v_call: TRBV3-1; j_call: TRBJ1-5; cdr3_aa: CASSQDGPGGVQPQHF
v_call: TRBV20-1; j_call: TRBJ1-2; cdr3_aa: CSARELGVQDGYTF
v_call: TRBV9; j_call: TRBJ1-3; cdr3_aa: CASSVGPLGNTIYF
v_call: TRBV4-1; j_call: TRBJ2-2; cdr3_aa: CASSARDLDTGELFF
v_call: TRBV7-9; j_call: TRBJ2-7; cdr3_aa: CASSFESGYEQYF
v_call: TRBV7-9; j_call: TRBJ2-5; cdr3_aa: CALLVEETQYF
v_call: TRBV5-1; j_call: TRBJ2-7; cdr3_aa: CASQSGTGTYEQYF
v_call: TRBV2; j_call: TRBJ2-5; cdr3_aa: CASSAHRDSQETQYF
v_call: TRBV7-9; j_call: TRBJ1-6; cdr3_aa: CASSLDRVASPLHF
v_call: TRBV10-2; j_call: TRBJ1-2; cdr3_aa: CASSDSLMYGYTF
v_call: TRBV28; j_call: TRBJ1-4; cdr3_aa: CASNEAHKEKLFF
v_call: TRBV7-2; j_call: TRBJ1-6; cdr3_aa: CASSRLGQTSPLHF
v_call: TRBV20-1; j_call: TRBJ2-5; cdr3_aa: CSAREGLGVQETQYF
v_call: TRBV18; j_call: TRBJ1-1; cdr3_aa: CASSPPSFSQNTEAFF
v_call: TRBV5-6; j_call: TRBJ2-7; cdr3_aa: CASSSTTRMAYEQYF
v_call: TRBV14; j_call: TRBJ1-1; cdr3_aa: CASSQLLEDTEAFF
v_call: TRBV9; j_call: TRBJ1-5; cdr3_aa: CASSVETGGGPQHF
v_call: TRBV20-1; j_call: NA; cdr3_aa: CSARVMGQETQFF
v_call: TRBV28; j_call: TRBJ2-7; cdr3_aa: CASNIQRKEQYF
v_call: TRBV5-1; j_call: TRBJ1-2; cdr3_aa: CASSSDWFYGYTF
v_call: TRBV5-6; j_call: TRBJ2-1; cdr3_aa: CASSLVRGPHNEQFF
v_call: TRBV12-3/TRBV12-4; j_call: TRBJ2-3; cdr3_aa: CASSTYYGGDTQYF
v_call: TRBV28; j_call: TRBJ1-1; cdr3_aa: CASTSGTLNTEAFF
v_call: TRBV20-1; j_call: TRBJ2-3; cdr3_aa: CSATRWDRVAELRSTDTQYF
v_call: TRBV9; j_call: TRBJ2-2; cdr3_aa: CASSVAGMELFF
v_call: TRBV28; j_call: TRBJ2-3; cdr3_aa: CASSLGGGVSTDTQYF
v_call: TRBV7-3; j_call: TRBJ2-2; cdr3_aa: CASSPTSSGGNTGELFF
v_call: TRBV7-3; j_call: TRBJ1-2; cdr3_aa: CASSSSTRGGGYTF
v_call: TRBV5-6; j_call: TRBJ2-7; cdr3_aa: CASSLVSSYEQYF